A selection of T cell receptor beta chains follows, all from one sample in a study of cytomegalovirus exposure and HLA in healthy donors. Assay used: immunoSEQ multiplex PCR; TCRdb lists only in-frame clones, some missing. The sample carries under 200,000 clones, around 85% recorded once. Specimen: PBMCs. Receptor source: a man between 18 and 29 years old in good health and CMV-seropositive. Both conserved end residues are part of each CDR3. The D gene is left open where the match is weak. The size field is filled for only some rows; it gives once, few, many or a size class.

clone size: once; V gene: TRBV30; D gene: -; J gene: TRBJ2-3; CDR3 DNA: TGTGCCTGGAATCAAGGCAGGAGCACAGATACGCAGTATTTT; CDR3 protein: CAWNQGRSTDTQYF
clone size: -; V gene: TRBV18; D gene: TRBD2; J gene: TRBJ2-3; CDR3 DNA: TGTGCCAGCTCAAGCGGGGGTAGCACAGATACGCAGTATTTT; CDR3 protein: CASSSGGSTDTQYF
clone size: few; V gene: TRBV4-1; D gene: -; J gene: TRBJ1-2; CDR3 DNA: TGCGCCAGCAGCCAAGAGGGGCCAGTATATGGCTACACCTTC; CDR3 protein: CASSQEGPVYGYTF
clone size: few; V gene: TRBV5-6; D gene: -; J gene: TRBJ2-2; CDR3 DNA: TGTGCCAGCAGCTCATCAATACAGGGTAGGATCACCGGGGAGCTGTTTTTT; CDR3 protein: CASSSSIQGRITGELFF
clone size: -; V gene: TRBV7-9; D gene: TRBD1; J gene: TRBJ1-2; CDR3 DNA: TGTGCCAGCAGCTTAGTGGCCGGGACAGGGGGCGATGGCTACACCTTC; CDR3 protein: CASSLVAGTGGDGYTF
clone size: -; V gene: TRBV9; D gene: TRBD2; J gene: TRBJ2-7; CDR3 DNA: TGTGCCAGCAGCCCTCTTGCGGGGGGTACCTACGAGCAGTACTTC; CDR3 protein: CASSPLAGGTYEQYF
clone size: -; V gene: TRBV7-8; D gene: -; J gene: TRBJ1-1; CDR3 DNA: TGTGCCACCAACCCCCGGGAGACGAACACTGAAGCTTTCTTT; CDR3 protein: CATNPRETNTEAFF
clone size: -; V gene: TRBV2; D gene: TRBD2; J gene: TRBJ2-3; CDR3 DNA: TGTGCCAGCAGGGGACTAGCGGGGGGACCGAGGAAGTATTTT; CDR3 protein: CASRGLAGGPRKYF
clone size: -; V gene: TRBV18; D gene: -; J gene: TRBJ2-3; CDR3 DNA: TGTGCCAGCTCACCGTCGGGAAGCACAGATACGCAGTATTTT; CDR3 protein: CASSPSGSTDTQYF
clone size: -; V gene: TRBV5-6; D gene: TRBD1; J gene: TRBJ1-4; CDR3 DNA: TGTGCCAGCAGCTTGGTGGGACAGGTTAATGAAAAACTGTTTTTT; CDR3 protein: CASSLVGQVNEKLFF
clone size: -; V gene: TRBV18; D gene: TRBD1; J gene: TRBJ2-7; CDR3 DNA: TGTGCCAGCTCACCGGGGACAGGGGGGCCCTACGAGCAGTACTTC; CDR3 protein: CASSPGTGGPYEQYF
clone size: -; V gene: TRBV5-1; D gene: TRBD1; J gene: TRBJ1-5; CDR3 DNA: TGCGCCAGCAGGTGGACAGGGGGAACGTATAGCAATCAGCCCCAGCATTTT; CDR3 protein: CASRWTGGTYSNQPQHF
clone size: -; V gene: TRBV2; D gene: -; J gene: TRBJ1-1; CDR3 DNA: TGTGCCGGCTTAAGGGAGCGGGGGACTGAAGCTTTCTTT; CDR3 protein: CAGLRERGTEAFF
clone size: -; V gene: TRBV5-1; D gene: TRBD2; J gene: TRBJ2-3; CDR3 DNA: TGCGCCAGCAACGAGGGACTAGCGGGGGGGAGCACAGATACGCAGTATTTT; CDR3 protein: CASNEGLAGGSTDTQYF
clone size: -; V gene: TRBV7-2; D gene: -; J gene: TRBJ1-1; CDR3 DNA: TGTGCCAGCAGCTTATTTGAAAGACAGGCCACTGAAGCTTTCTTT; CDR3 protein: CASSLFERQATEAFF
clone size: -; V gene: TRBV7-9; D gene: TRBD1; J gene: TRBJ1-5; CDR3 DNA: TGTGCCAGCAGCGCCGGGACAGGGGGGCGCAATCAGCCCCAGCATTTT; CDR3 protein: CASSAGTGGRNQPQHF
clone size: -; V gene: TRBV18; D gene: TRBD1; J gene: TRBJ1-3; CDR3 DNA: TGTGCCAGCTCACTCGGACAGGGGCCAAGCTCTGGAAACACCATATATTTT; CDR3 protein: CASSLGQGPSSGNTIYF
clone size: -; V gene: TRBV18; D gene: TRBD1; J gene: TRBJ2-7; CDR3 DNA: TGTGCCAGCTCACCCTCTCTGACAGGGCAGTCCTACGAGCAGTACTTC; CDR3 protein: CASSPSLTGQSYEQYF
clone size: -; V gene: TRBV15; D gene: TRBD1; J gene: TRBJ1-2; CDR3 DNA: TGTGCCACCAGCAGGGACAGGACGCTCATAAACTATGGCTACACCTTC; CDR3 protein: CATSRDRTLINYGYTF
clone size: -; V gene: TRBV5-1; D gene: -; J gene: TRBJ1-2; CDR3 DNA: TGCGCCAGCAGCTTGGTATCCCAGGGCGGGGGTGGCTACACCTTC; CDR3 protein: CASSLVSQGGGGYTF
clone size: -; V gene: TRBV5-1; D gene: TRBD1; J gene: TRBJ1-1; CDR3 DNA: TGCGCCAGCAGGCGCGGACAGGGGAGCACTGAAGCTTTCTTT; CDR3 protein: CASRRGQGSTEAFF
clone size: -; V gene: TRBV5-4; D gene: TRBD2; J gene: TRBJ2-7; CDR3 DNA: TGTGCCAGCAGCTTGGATGTAGCGGCTAGCGGGGGGTTCTCCTACGAGCAGTACTTC; CDR3 protein: CASSLDVAASGGFSYEQYF
clone size: few; V gene: TRBV6-1; D gene: -; J gene: TRBJ1-5; CDR3 DNA: TGTGCCAGCAGTTCAGGTCAGCCCCAGCATTTT; CDR3 protein: CASSSGQPQHF
clone size: -; V gene: TRBV28; D gene: -; J gene: TRBJ2-1; CDR3 DNA: TGTGCCAGCACGAGGATTTATGACCACAATGAGCAGTTCTTC; CDR3 protein: CASTRIYDHNEQFF
clone size: -; V gene: TRBV2; D gene: -; J gene: TRBJ2-3; CDR3 DNA: TGTGCCAGCAGAGCCGGGACTCAACCCACAGATACGCAGTATTTT; CDR3 protein: CASRAGTQPTDTQYF
clone size: -; V gene: TRBV11-2; D gene: -; J gene: TRBJ1-1; CDR3 DNA: TGTGCCAGCAGCTTTGGGGGCAACACTGAAGCTTTCTTT; CDR3 protein: CASSFGGNTEAFF
clone size: few; V gene: TRBV29-1; D gene: -; J gene: TRBJ2-7; CDR3 DNA: TGCAGCGTTGAAGACGACAGCTTCTACGAGCAGTACTTC; CDR3 protein: CSVEDDSFYEQYF
clone size: -; V gene: TRBV19; D gene: TRBD1; J gene: TRBJ2-1; CDR3 DNA: TGTGCCAGTAGATCGGGACAGGGAAACAATGAGCAGTTCTTC; CDR3 protein: CASRSGQGNNEQFF
clone size: -; V gene: TRBV18; D gene: TRBD1; J gene: TRBJ1-1; CDR3 DNA: TGTGCCAGCTCACCACAGGCAGGGGGGACGAACACTGAAGCTTTCTTT; CDR3 protein: CASSPQAGGTNTEAFF
clone size: -; V gene: TRBV9; D gene: -; J gene: TRBJ2-2; CDR3 DNA: TGTGCCAGCAGCGTAGATCCAGGCAACACCGGGGAGCTGTTTTTT; CDR3 protein: CASSVDPGNTGELFF
clone size: -; V gene: TRBV9; D gene: TRBD1; J gene: TRBJ1-2; CDR3 DNA: TGTGCCAGCAGCCCAGGGACAGGGGTCAACTATGGCTACACCTTC; CDR3 protein: CASSPGTGVNYGYTF
clone size: few; V gene: TRBV5-6; D gene: TRBD1; J gene: TRBJ1-1; CDR3 DNA: TGTGCCAGCAGCTTGTTGGGGACAGGGGGCACTGAAGCTTTCTTT; CDR3 protein: CASSLLGTGGTEAFF
clone size: -; V gene: TRBV2; D gene: -; J gene: TRBJ2-1; CDR3 DNA: TGTGCCAGCAATTTGCAGGGGATTGGGCAGTTCTTC; CDR3 protein: CASNLQGIGQFF
clone size: -; V gene: TRBV7-9; D gene: -; J gene: TRBJ2-2; CDR3 DNA: TGTGCCAGCAGCTTGGGCAGGACGAACACCGGGGAGCTGTTTTTT; CDR3 protein: CASSLGRTNTGELFF
clone size: -; V gene: TRBV7-8; D gene: -; J gene: TRBJ1-1; CDR3 DNA: TGTGCCAGCAGCTTAAGGCGGCAGTTGAACACTGAAGCTTTCTTT; CDR3 protein: CASSLRRQLNTEAFF
clone size: -; V gene: TRBV25-1; D gene: -; J gene: TRBJ1-3; CDR3 DNA: TGTGCCAGCAGTGAAGTGGGGGCCCGCTCTGGAAACACCATATATTTT; CDR3 protein: CASSEVGARSGNTIYF
clone size: once; V gene: TRBV7-2; D gene: TRBD1; J gene: TRBJ1-1; CDR3 DNA: TGTGCCAGCAGCTTAGCCGGGACAGCCAACACTGAAGCTTTCTTT; CDR3 protein: CASSLAGTANTEAFF
clone size: -; V gene: TRBV29-1; D gene: -; J gene: TRBJ1-1; CDR3 DNA: TGCAGCGTTGAGAACCGGGGTTGGTGGACTGAAGCTTTCTTT; CDR3 protein: CSVENRGWWTEAFF
clone size: -; V gene: TRBV19; D gene: TRBD1; J gene: TRBJ1-2; CDR3 DNA: TGTGCCAGTAGTACTTTTACAGGGGACCACATTCAACTTAACTATGGCTACACCTTC; CDR3 protein: CASSTFTGDHIQLNYGYTF
clone size: -; V gene: TRBV29-1; D gene: -; J gene: TRBJ1-2; CDR3 DNA: TGCAGCGCGGGGCCGGGTACAGGGCTGGACTATGGCTACACCTTC; CDR3 protein: CSAGPGTGLDYGYTF
clone size: -; V gene: TRBV7-6; D gene: TRBD1; J gene: TRBJ1-6; CDR3 DNA: TGTGCCAGCAGCCCGGGGACAGGGGGGAATTCACCCCTCCACTTT; CDR3 protein: CASSPGTGGNSPLHF
clone size: -; V gene: TRBV6-5; D gene: -; J gene: TRBJ2-1; CDR3 DNA: TGTGTTGCCCGAGCTAACAATGAGCAGTTCTTC; CDR3 protein: CVARANNEQFF